This T cell receptor (beta chain) was captured by sequencing in a study of T cell responses to AZD1222 COVID-19 vaccine. Study conclusions and caveats: There were mostly white British donors and more females than males, and clonal diversity was possibly underestimated.

Comment on this clone: As yet, its antigen is unknown.

Germline V gene sequence: CDR1 MGHDK, CDR2 SYGVNS. With 4 bases removed from V and 4 bases from J, the gap between germline ends came to 17 bases. The CDR3 has 16 amino acids. Generated by immunoSEQ multiplex PCR, the TCRdb table keeps only in-frame clones and is missing some. Among 90,000 to 120,000 clones listed, over 75% were seen once. Sample: peripheral blood, taken on day 0 of AZD1222 vaccination. This chain connects TRBV25-1 to TRBJ2-1; D not certain. The clonotype comes from an adult in good health. The CDR3 DNA is TGTGCCAGCAGTGGAGAGTCCCGCCTCGGGTACAATGAGCAGTTCTTC. This translates into CASSGESRLGYNEQFF.